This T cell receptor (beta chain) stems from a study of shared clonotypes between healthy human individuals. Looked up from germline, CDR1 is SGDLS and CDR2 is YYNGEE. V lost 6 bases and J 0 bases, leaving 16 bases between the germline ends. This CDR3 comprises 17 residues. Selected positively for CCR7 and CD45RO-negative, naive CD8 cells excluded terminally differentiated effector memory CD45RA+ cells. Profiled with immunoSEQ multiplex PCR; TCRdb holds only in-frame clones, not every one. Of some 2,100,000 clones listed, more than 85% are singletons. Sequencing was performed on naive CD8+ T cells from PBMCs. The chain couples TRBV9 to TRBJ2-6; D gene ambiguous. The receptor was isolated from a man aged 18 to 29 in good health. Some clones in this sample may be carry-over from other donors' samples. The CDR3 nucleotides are TGTGCCAGCACCAGTTCTACAGTTAACTCTGGGGCCAACGTCCTGACTTTC. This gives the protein CASTSSTVNSGANVLTF.